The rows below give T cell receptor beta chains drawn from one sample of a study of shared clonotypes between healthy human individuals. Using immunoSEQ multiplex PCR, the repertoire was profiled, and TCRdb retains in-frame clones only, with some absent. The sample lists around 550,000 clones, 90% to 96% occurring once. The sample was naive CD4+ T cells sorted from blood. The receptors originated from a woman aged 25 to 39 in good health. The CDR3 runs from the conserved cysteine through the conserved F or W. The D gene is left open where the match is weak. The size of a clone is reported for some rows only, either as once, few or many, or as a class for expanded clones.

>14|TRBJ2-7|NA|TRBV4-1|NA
TGCGCCAGCAGCCCCCGAGGGGGATCCTACGAGCAGTACTTC
CASSPRGGSYEQYF
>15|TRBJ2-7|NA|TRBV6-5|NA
TGTGCCAGCAGTCGAAGGGGGGGGGCCTCCTACGAGCAGTACTTC
CASSRRGGASYEQYF
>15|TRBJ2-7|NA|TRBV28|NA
TGTGCCAGCACCCCTTACAAGGTTTGGGCCAGCGAGCAGTACTTC
CASTPYKVWASEQYF
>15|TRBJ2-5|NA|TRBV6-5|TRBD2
TGTGCCAGCAGTTATGGCGGGAGTATTTGGGAGACCCAGTACTTC
CASSYGGSIWETQYF
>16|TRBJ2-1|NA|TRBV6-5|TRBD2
TGTGCCAGCAGTTACTCGCTTAGCGGGCGTCACAATGAGCAGTTCTTC
CASSYSLSGRHNEQFF
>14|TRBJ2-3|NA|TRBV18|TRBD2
TGTGCCAGCTCTTTAGCGGGAGGCACAGATACGCAGTATTTT
CASSLAGGTDTQYF
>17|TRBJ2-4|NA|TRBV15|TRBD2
TGTGCCACCAGCAGAGTCAGCGGGGGCCTGGGCAAAAACATTCAGTACTTC
CATSRVSGGLGKNIQYF
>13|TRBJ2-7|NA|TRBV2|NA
TGTGCCAGCAGTGAAGGGAACAGGAGAGAGCAGTACTTC
CASSEGNRREQYF
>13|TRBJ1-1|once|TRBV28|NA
TGTGCCAGCAGCTTAGGGGTAGGAGGGGAAGCTTTCTTT
CASSLGVGGEAFF
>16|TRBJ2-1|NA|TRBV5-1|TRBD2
TGCGCCAGCAGCCCGAGGGGCGGGAGGGCAAACAATGAGCAGTTCTTC
CASSPRGGRANNEQFF
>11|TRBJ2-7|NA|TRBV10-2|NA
TGCGCCAGCAGGTCGGACTACGAGCAGTACTTC
CASRSDYEQYF
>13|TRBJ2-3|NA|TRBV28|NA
TGTGCCAGCAGCCCGACGATAACAGATACGCAGTATTTT
CASSPTITDTQYF
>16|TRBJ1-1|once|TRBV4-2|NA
TGTGCCAGCAGCCAAGATGTAGGACAGTCGAACACTGAAGCTTTCTTT
CASSQDVGQSNTEAFF
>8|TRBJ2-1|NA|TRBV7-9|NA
TGTGCCAGCAGCCCCCCGTTCTTC
CASSPPFF
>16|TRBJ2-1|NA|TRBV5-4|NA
TGTGCCAGCAGCCCCCTTCTAAGGGGGAGCGACGATGAGCAGTTCTTC
CASSPLLRGSDDEQFF
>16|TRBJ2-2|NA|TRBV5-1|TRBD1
TGCGCCAGCAGACCTGGACAGGGGGATGGACCCGGGGAGCTGTTTTTT
CASRPGQGDGPGELFF
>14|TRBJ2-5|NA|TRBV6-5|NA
TGTGCCAGCGGGAATAGGTTTGCCCAAGAGACCCAGTACTTC
CASGNRFAQETQYF
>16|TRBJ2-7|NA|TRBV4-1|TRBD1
TGCGCCAGCAGCCGACAACCGGGACAGGGTACTGCCGAGCAGTACTTC
CASSRQPGQGTAEQYF
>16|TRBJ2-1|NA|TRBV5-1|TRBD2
TGCGCCAGCAGCTTGGCACGACTAGCTGCGGACAATGAGCAGTTCTTC
CASSLARLAADNEQFF
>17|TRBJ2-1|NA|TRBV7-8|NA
TGTGCCAGCAGCTTATTTAGGATACCTAGCTCCTACAATGAGCAGTTCTTC
CASSLFRIPSSYNEQFF
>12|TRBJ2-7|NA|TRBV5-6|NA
TGTGCCAGCACTTCCCTAAACTACGAGCAGTACTTC
CASTSLNYEQYF
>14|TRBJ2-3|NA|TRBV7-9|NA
TGTGCCAGCAGCCATGATGTGTTGACAGATACGCAGTATTTT
CASSHDVLTDTQYF
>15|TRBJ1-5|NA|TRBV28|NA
TGTGCCAGCAGCTCGATCCACCGGGGGAAGGGGCCCCAGCATTTT
CASSSIHRGKGPQHF
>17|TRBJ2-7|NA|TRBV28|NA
TGTGCCAGCAGTCTGGAGGGGGTTAAAGGGACAGCCTACGAGCAGTACTTC
CASSLEGVKGTAYEQYF
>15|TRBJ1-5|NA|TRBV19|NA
TGTGCCAGTAGTGACGGGGCAGGGGTCAATCAGCCCCAGCATTTT
CASSDGAGVNQPQHF
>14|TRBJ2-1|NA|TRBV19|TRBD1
TGTGGGAGTAGGGGGGACAGGGTAAGCAATGAGCAGTTCTTC
CGSRGDRVSNEQFF
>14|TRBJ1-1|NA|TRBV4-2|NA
TGTGCCAGCAGCCAAGGGGGGCTGAACACTGAAGCTTTCTTT
CASSQGGLNTEAFF
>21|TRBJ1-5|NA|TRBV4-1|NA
TGCGCCAGCAGCCAAGGGAGGGGAGGAGGTGGAGGTGGTTGGAGCAATCAGCCCCAGCATTTT
CASSQGRGGGGGGWSNQPQHF
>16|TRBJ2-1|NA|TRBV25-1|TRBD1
TGTGCCAGCAGTGAACTCGACAGGGACTCCTACAATGAGCAGTTCTTC
CASSELDRDSYNEQFF
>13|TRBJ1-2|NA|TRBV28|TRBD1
TGTGCCAGCAGTTTAGACAGGGGCTATGGCTACACCTTC
CASSLDRGYGYTF
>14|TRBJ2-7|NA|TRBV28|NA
TGTGCCAGCAGCTCCGTTTTGGGCACCTACGAGCAGTACTTC
CASSSVLGTYEQYF
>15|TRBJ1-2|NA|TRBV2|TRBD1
TGTGCCAGCAGACCCGATGCGACAGGGGAGAGGGGCTACACCTTC
CASRPDATGERGYTF
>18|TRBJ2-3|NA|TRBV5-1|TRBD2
TGCGCCAGCAGCTTGATTAGCGGGAGCCCTAGACGTACAGATACGCAGTATTTT
CASSLISGSPRRTDTQYF
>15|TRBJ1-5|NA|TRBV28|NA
TGTGCCAGCAGTTTACGGGGGGCGAGCAATCAGCCCCAGCATTTT
CASSLRGASNQPQHF
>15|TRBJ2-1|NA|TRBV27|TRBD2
TGTGCCAGCAGCAATTTAAGACTAGCTCTCAATGAGCAGTTCTTC
CASSNLRLALNEQFF
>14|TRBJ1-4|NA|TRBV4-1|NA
TGCGCCAGCAGCCGCGGACAGAATAATGAAAAACTGTTTTTT
CASSRGQNNEKLFF
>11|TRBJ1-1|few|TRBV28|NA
TGTGCCAGCAGTTTCGACACTGAAGCTTTCTTT
CASSFDTEAFF
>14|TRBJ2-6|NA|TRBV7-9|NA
TGTGCCAGCAGCAGGGACTCTGGGGCCAACGTCCTGACTTTC
CASSRDSGANVLTF
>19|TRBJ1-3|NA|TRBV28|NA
TGTGCCAGCAGAAACAGACAGGTCAAAAAACCGGGCTCTGGAAACACCATATATTTT
CASRNRQVKKPGSGNTIYF
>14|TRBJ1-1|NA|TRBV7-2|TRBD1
TGTGCCAGCAGCTTACAGCAGGGGGGCACTGAAGCTTTCTTT
CASSLQQGGTEAFF
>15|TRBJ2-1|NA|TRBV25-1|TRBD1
TGTGCCAGCAGTGAAGGGGGACAGGGGGCTGTTGAGCAGTTCTTC
CASSEGGQGAVEQFF
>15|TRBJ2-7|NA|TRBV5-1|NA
TGCGCCAGCAGCGCGGGGGCCCCGGAAGATTACGAGCAGTACTTC
CASSAGAPEDYEQYF
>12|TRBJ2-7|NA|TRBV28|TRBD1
TGTGCCAGCAGGGACAGGGCCTACGAGCAGTACTTC
CASRDRAYEQYF
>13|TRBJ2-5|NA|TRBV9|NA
TGTGCCAGCAGCGTCTCGGGAGAGGAGACCCAGTACTTC
CASSVSGEETQYF
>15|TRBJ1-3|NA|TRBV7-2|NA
TGTGCCAGCAGCCTAAACTTCCGGGTTGGAAACACCATATATTTT
CASSLNFRVGNTIYF
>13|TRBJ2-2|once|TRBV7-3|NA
TGTGCCAGCAGCTTAAAAGGAACCGGGGAGCTGTTTTTT
CASSLKGTGELFF
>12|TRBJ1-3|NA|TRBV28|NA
TGTGCCAGCAGTTTACTCGGAAACACCATATATTTT
CASSLLGNTIYF
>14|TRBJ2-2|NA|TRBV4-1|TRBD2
TGCGCCAGCAGCCAGGTAGCGGGGGCCGGGGAGCTGTTTTTT
CASSQVAGAGELFF
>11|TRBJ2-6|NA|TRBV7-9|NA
TGTGCCAGCAGCTTATTACACGTCCTGACTTTC
CASSLLHVLTF
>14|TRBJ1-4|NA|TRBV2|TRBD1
TGTGCCAGCAGGACCGGGACAGGGCGGGAAAAACTGTTTTTT
CASRTGTGREKLFF
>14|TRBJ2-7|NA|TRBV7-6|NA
TGTGCCAGCAGCTTAGAAGGGAAATCCTACGAGCAGTACTTC
CASSLEGKSYEQYF
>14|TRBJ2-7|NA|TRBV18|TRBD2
TGTGCCAGCTCATCTAGCGGGAGGGCCCTCGAGCAGTACTTC
CASSSSGRALEQYF
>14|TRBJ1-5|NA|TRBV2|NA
TGTGCCAGCAGTGACGGGCTACCCAATCAGCCCCAGCATTTT
CASSDGLPNQPQHF
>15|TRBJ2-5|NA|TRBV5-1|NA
TGCGCCAGCAGCTTGTCGGAACGGTCGGGAGAGACCCAGTACTTC
CASSLSERSGETQYF